A single sample gave rise to the 25 T cell receptor beta chains below, sequenced in a study of post-analysis software for immune sequencing data. Researchers reported that TCR beta cDNA libraries carried unique molecular identifiers. TCRdb recomputed calls from the PCR reads with MiXCR, one row per CDR3 protein. The table has about 160,000 distinct CDR3 sequences, about 37% seen once. Material: blood, obtained after autologous hematopoietic stem cell transplantation. These receptors came from a girl between 5 and 17 years old with multiple sclerosis.

The chain is built from TRBV7-2 and TRBJ1-2; no reliable D call. The V gene's germline CDR1 is SGHTA and CDR2 FQGNSA. There are 16 residues in the CDR3. V was shortened by 1 base and J by 0 bases, with 12 bases between the two germline ends. The CDR3 loop is CASSLVRADPNYGYTF. CDR3 in DNA: TGTGCCAGCAGCTTAGTTAGAGCAGATCCTAACTATGGCTACACCTTC.

This rearrangement joins TRBV12-3 or TRBV12-4 to TRBJ1-3; D uncertain. This CDR3 region has 14 residues. V gave up 8 bases and J gave up 0 bases, with 11 bases separating them. The CDR3 protein is CASAISISGNTIYF. In nucleotides, the CDR3 is TGTGCCAGCGCTATCAGTATCTCTGGAAACACCATATATTTT.

The chain recombines TRBV29-1 with TRBJ1-1; 7 nucleotides align to TRBD1. With V trimmed by 4 bases and J by 8 bases, 13 bases remained unmatched. Germline V lookup: CDR1 SQVTM, CDR2 ANQGSEA. The CDR3 is 14 residues long. CDR3 in amino acids: CSVVGVDGTEEAFF. The CDR3, as DNA: TGCAGCGTTGTCGGTGTAGATGGGACAGAAGAAGCTTTCTTT.

This clonotype was counted a single time. The gene calls are TRBV20-1 and TRBJ2-3; D call uncertain. Germline V CDR1 and CDR2: DFQATT, SNEGSKA (reference sequence). This CDR3 has 15 amino acids. V was cut by 6 bases and J by 1 base, with 17 bases left in between. In DNA form, the CDR3 reads TGCAGTGCCAGACGAAACCCGCCTGGCACAGATACGCAGTATTTT. Its protein is CSARRNPPGTDTQYF.

The chain is built from TRBV6-5 and TRBJ1-2, with 8 bases identical to TRBD1. Unmatched junction bases numbered 9, after V lost 0 bases and J lost 6 bases. The germline CDR1 and CDR2 sequences are MNHEY and SVGAGI. The CDR3 spans 16 residues. This CDR3 is CASSYSNTGGSDGYTF. CDR3 in DNA: TGTGCCAGCAGTTACTCGAATACAGGGGGAAGTGATGGCTACACCTTC.

This clonotype was picked up a small number of times. The chain combines TRBV24-1 with TRBJ2-1, with 12 bases identical to TRBD2. The V gene end was trimmed by 3 bases and the J gene end by 4 bases; junction bases not matched to a gene: 3. Germline V gene sequence: CDR1 KGHDR, CDR2 SFDVKD. The CDR3 sequence is 16 residues long. The CDR3 loop reads CATSDGTSGLYNEQFF. The CDR3 nucleotides read TGTGCCACCAGTGATGGGACTAGCGGGTTATACAATGAGCAGTTCTTC.

This clonotype was detected only once. This chain connects TRBV11-2 to TRBJ2-1, with D possibly being TRBD2 (5 bases). Between the trimmed V and J ends, which lost 4 bases and 1 base, there was a span of 11 bases. Looked up from germline, CDR1 is SGHAT and CDR2 is FQNNGV. The CDR3 spans 15 residues. CDR3 DNA sequence: TGTGCCAGCAGCTCCCTAGCAGTGTCCTACAATGAGCAGTTCTTC. This sequence encodes CASSSLAVSYNEQFF.

The rearrangement uses TRBV6-5 and TRBJ1-4, with 11 bases that match TRBD1. The CDR3 extends over 15 amino acids. Trimming took 0 bases from V and 8 from J; bases not matched to a gene: 2. Looked up from germline, CDR1 is MNHEY and CDR2 is SVGAGI. CDR3 DNA sequence: TGTGCCAGCAGTTACTCGGGACAGGGGGACGAAAAACTGTTTTTT. Protein product: CASSYSGQGDEKLFF.

This chain joins TRBV28 and TRBJ2-4; D is ambiguous. The CDR3 is made up of 14 amino acids. CDR1 MDHEN and CDR2 SYDVKM come from the germline V gene. V was shortened by 2 bases and J by 6 bases, with 11 bases between the two germline ends. For the CDR3, the DNA is TGTGCCAGCAGTTTAGGTCAGGAGCCAAACATTCAGTACTTC. It codes for CASSLGQEPNIQYF.

This chain links TRBV7-2 with TRBJ2-5; possibly TRBD2 for D (5 bases). The CDR3 length is 13 residues. In germline, CDR1 is SGHTA, CDR2 FQGNSA. Trimming left V 3 bases short and J 11 bases short, with 16 bases between. Written as DNA, the CDR3 is TGTGCCAGCAGCTTGTCCGGCAGCGGTGTGCAGTACTTC. Translated, it gives CASSLSGSGVQYF.

The chain recombines TRBV12-3 or TRBV12-4 with TRBJ2-3; the D gene could be TRBD1 or TRBD2 (5 bases each). The CDR3 length is 19 residues. Trimming took 8 bases from V and 1 from J, leaving 28 bases between them. This chain's CDR3 is CASCTGTLVNWSGTDTQYF. CDR3 coding DNA: TGTGCCAGCTGTACCGGGACCCTCGTTAACTGGTCTGGCACAGATACGCAGTATTTT.

This clonotype was seen a handful of times. This chain links TRBV6-5 with TRBJ2-4, with 8 bases aligning to TRBD2. V dropped 0 bases and J dropped 13; count of bases not matched to a gene: 11. The germline gives CDR1 MNHEY, CDR2 SVGAGI. This CDR3 is built from 15 residues. CDR3 nucleotides: TGTGCCAGCAGTTACTCGGGCGGGAGGTTATGGGAGCAGTACTTC. Its protein is CASSYSGGRLWEQYF.

The CDR3: CASSLDSRTVNEQFF. The CDR3 region has the DNA TGCGCCAGCAGCTTGGACAGTCGAACGGTCAATGAGCAGTTCTTC. The gene calls are TRBV5-1 and TRBJ2-1; no clear D gene. Trimming removed 0 bases at V and 6 bases at J, with 13 bases between. The CDR3 loop spans 15 amino acids. Germline V CDR1 and CDR2: SGHRS, YFSETQ.

This chain uses TRBV11-2 with TRBJ2-1; TRBD2 agrees at 9 bases. This CDR3 spans 15 amino acids. Germline V gene sequence: CDR1 SGHAT, CDR2 FQNNGV. J lost 8 bases, V lost 7 bases, and 12 bases had no gene match. CDR3 loop: CASNLPAGGGDEQFF. The CDR3 DNA reads TGTGCCAGCAACCTACCAGCGGGAGGAGGGGATGAGCAGTTCTTC.

The rearrangement joins TRBV6-2 or TRBV6-3 to TRBJ2-7; D is possibly TRBD1 (6 bases). Trimming cost V 5 bases and J 4 bases, with 12 bases left between them. CDR3 length: 13 amino acids. CDR1 is MNHEY and CDR2 is SVGEGT in the germline V gene. For the CDR3, the DNA is TGTGCCAGCAGTCGGGACATTAAGTACGAGCAGTACTTC. Protein: CASSRDIKYEQYF.

V and J are TRBV12-3 or TRBV12-4 and TRBJ2-7, with unresolved D. Trimming shortened V by 4 bases and J by 5 bases, and 15 bases separated the two germline ends. The CDR3 is made up of 14 amino acids. The CDR3 region has the DNA TGTGCCAGCAGTTGGAGAGTCAGAGCAGACGAGCAGTACTTC. Translated: CASSWRVRADEQYF.

This rearrangement joins TRBV12-3 or TRBV12-4 to TRBJ2-1; 14 nucleotides line up with TRBD2. The junction had 2 bases not matched to a gene; V was cut back by 3 bases and J by 7 bases. The CDR3 is made up of 15 amino acids. CDR3 in DNA: TGTGCCAGCAGTTTGACTAGCGGGAGGGTAAATGAGCAGTTCTTC. This codes for CASSLTSGRVNEQFF.

The rearrangement uses TRBV6-2 or TRBV6-3 and TRBJ1-1; the match to TRBD1 covers 8 bases. Germline V gives CDR1 MNHEY, CDR2 SVGEGT. The CDR3 runs 14 residues. Losses at the gene ends were 0 bases for V and 5 bases for J; bases not matched to a gene: 2. The CDR3 nucleotides read TGTGCCAGCAGTTACTCCGACAGGGGTACTGAAGCTTTCTTT. Amino acid sequence: CASSYSDRGTEAFF.

The chain is built from TRBV5-1 and TRBJ2-3, with D possibly matching TRBD2 (5 bases). The V end lost 0 bases, the J end lost 1 base, and 9 bases lay between the germline ends. The CDR3 consists of 15 residues. Germline V gene data show CDR1 as SGHRS and CDR2 as YFSETQ. CDR3 region: CASSLVLARTDTQYF. The CDR3 bases are TGCGCCAGCAGCTTGGTATTAGCGCGCACAGATACGCAGTATTTT.

This clonotype was picked up a small number of times. A read error may account for a junction end that differs from germline. The chain has TRBV7-7 and TRBJ2-7, with a weak D call TRBD2 (6 bases). The CDR3 is 13 amino acids. The V gene's germline CDR1 is SSHAT and CDR2 FNYEAQ (reference sequence). CDR3 sequence (DNA): TGTGCTAGCAGCTTAGGAGGGCAACACGAGCAGTACTTC. Translating it yields CASSLGGQHEQYF.

This chain uses TRBV12-3 or TRBV12-4 with TRBJ2-7; tentatively, D is TRBD1 (6 bases). V was clipped by 3 bases and J by 1 base, with 13 bases between them. The CDR3 consists of 15 residues. CDR3 coding DNA: TGTGCCAGCAGTTTCGTACAGGGACGATCCTACGAGCAGTACTTC. It specifies CASSFVQGRSYEQYF.

J is TRBJ2-7 and V is TRBV11-2, with D possibly being TRBD1 or TRBD2 (6 bases each). V lost 0 bases to trimming and J lost 4 bases, with 16 bases between them. The length of the CDR3 is 16 residues. Germline V lookup: CDR1 SGHAT, CDR2 FQNNGV. The CDR3 DNA is TGTGCCAGCAGCTTAGATGGACGGGGGCGCGGATACGAGCAGTACTTC. It codes for CASSLDGRGRGYEQYF.

V and J are TRBV6-4 and TRBJ2-3, with 10 nucleotides matching TRBD2. Trimming at V came to 3 bases and at J to 6 bases, leaving 6 bases not matched to a gene. CDR3 length: 15 residues. CDR1 is MRHNA and CDR2 is SNTAGT in the germline V gene. The chain's CDR3 is CASSEAAGGPDTQYF. The CDR3 bases are TGTGCCAGCAGTGAAGCAGCGGGAGGGCCGGATACGCAGTATTTT.

The gene calls are TRBV6-5 and TRBJ1-5; D is unclear. There are 16 residues in the CDR3. Trimming took 0 bases from V and 2 from J, leaving 11 bases between them. Germline CDR1 MNHEY, CDR2 SVGAGI. The CDR3 region has the DNA TGTGCCAGCAGTTACTCCAGTGGGCTGGGCAATCAGCCCCAGCATTTT. It yields the protein CASSYSSGLGNQPQHF.

Concerning this clonotype itself: A much larger clone differs from this one at a single base, so this may be a read error. The rearrangement links TRBV3-1 to TRBJ2-3, with 7 nucleotides matching TRBD2. This CDR3 is 18 amino acids long. Germline V lookup: CDR1 LGHDT, CDR2 YNNKEL (reference sequence). The DNA for the CDR3 is TGTGCCGGCAGCCAAGATTTTGTCGCGGGAGCGAGCACAGATACGCAGTATTTT. Its translation: CAGSQDFVAGASTDTQYF.